This T cell receptor (beta chain) was sequenced in a study of shared clonotypes between healthy human individuals. Study observations and caveats: Rarefaction analysis demonstrated incomplete sorted-subset sequencing notwithstanding large depth. Richness estimates generally favored naive over memory subsets.

As to this clone: Its antigen is still unknown.

Trimming removed 8 bases from V and 5 bases from J, with 3 bases in between. Per the germline V gene, CDR1 is GTSNPN and CDR2 is SVGIG (reference sequence). The CDR3 runs 8 residues. Only in-frame clones appear in the TCRdb table, and some are missing; sequencing was by immunoSEQ multiplex PCR. The sample holds about 1.5 million clones, nearly 99% seen once. This clonotype was obtained from a man younger than 40 in good health. The sequenced material came from naive CD4+ T cells sorted from blood. Subset defined: CD45RA+ positively selected. The V and J genes are TRBV30 and TRBJ1-2; D gene ambiguous. The CDR3 DNA follows: TGTGCCGGTTATGGCTACACCTTC. It translates to CAGYGYTF.